This passage covers 15 T cell receptor beta chains from one sample sequenced in a study of T cells in Graves' hyperthyroidism and ophthalmopathy. Amplified TCR beta CDR3 regions came from RNA transcripts. The study used the HTBI primer set for a first-round RT-PCR of the TCR CDR3. A single record per CDR3 protein comes from TCRdb applying MiXCR to the multiplex PCR reads. The sample contains about 500,000 distinct CDR3 sequences, roughly 17% of which appear only once. The sequenced material came from blood. All receptors derive from a woman under 30 with Graves' ophthalmopathy.

As for this clonotype: The conserved final phenylalanine or tryptophan is absent from the CDR3, which likely points to a read error. The rearrangement uses TRBV29-1 and TRBJ2-1, with D perhaps TRBD1 or TRBD2 (5 bases each). The V end lost 1 base, the J end lost 5 bases, and 12 bases lay between the germline ends. The CDR3 covers 14 residues. Germline CDR1 is SQVTM and CDR2 is ANQGSEA. The CDR3 sequence is CSVEAGSWDNEQFL. The CDR3 coding sequence is TGCAGCGTTGAAGCAGGGAGTTGGGACAATGAGCAGTTCCTC.

This clonotype was seen a few times. J is TRBJ2-1 and V is TRBV20-1; 7 bases are shared with TRBD2. Germline lookup yields CDR1 DFQATT and CDR2 SNEGSKA (reference sequence). The CDR3 runs to 16 residues. The V segment lost 0 bases and the J segment 6 bases; nucleotides outside the gene matches: 11. The CDR3 loop is CSARDEFRTSSNEQFF. CDR3 bases: TGCAGTGCTAGAGATGAATTTAGGACTAGTAGCAATGAGCAGTTCTTC.

This clonotype has ten or more counts. The chain has TRBV2 and TRBJ1-1; D may be TRBD1 (5 bases). The CDR3 has 16 residues. Germline assignment: CDR1 SNHLY and CDR2 FYNNEI. The germline V and J ends were trimmed by 3 bases and 0 bases, with 14 bases remaining between them. The CDR3: CASSDPGDSLNTEAFF. The CDR3 DNA sequence: TGTGCCAGCAGTGACCCTGGTGACAGTTTGAACACTGAAGCTTTCTTT.

This clonotype was recorded at least ten times. The CDR3 protein is CASSSPGQDNEQFF. In DNA, the CDR3 is TGTGCCAGCAGTTCTCCGGGACAGGACAATGAGCAGTTCTTC. The V call is TRBV28, the J call TRBJ2-1; TRBD1 agrees at 8 bases. V dropped 4 bases and J dropped 5; count of bases not matched to a gene: 4. Germline lookup yields CDR1 MDHEN and CDR2 SYDVKM. CDR3 length: 14 amino acids. Based on the CDR3 plus reference TRBV28 and TRBJ2-1, the full variable domain is DVKVTQSSRYLVKRTGEKVFLECVQDMDHENMFWYRQDPGLGLRLIYFSYDVKMKEKGDIPEGYSVSREKKERFSLILESASTNQTSMYLCASSSPGQDNEQFFGPGTRLTVL.

Only a few counts were recorded for this clonotype. V and J are TRBV7-2 and TRBJ2-7; D may match TRBD1 or TRBD2 (6 bases each). This CDR3 has 15 amino acids. Germline V lookup: CDR1 SGHTA, CDR2 FQGNSA. Trimming stripped 6 bases from V and 4 bases from J, with 19 bases between. The DNA for the CDR3 is TGTGCCAGCAGTCCCAAATCGGGGGCTGGTTACGAGCAGTACTTC. It translates to CASSPKSGAGYEQYF.

This clonotype was found a few times. The V call is TRBV6-5, the J call TRBJ2-2; 8 nucleotides line up with TRBD1. The CDR3 consists of 17 residues. With V trimmed by 7 bases and J by 6 bases, 16 bases remained unmatched. From germline, CDR1 is MNHEY and CDR2 SVGAGI. In nucleotides, the CDR3 is TGTGCCAGCAACCCAAATCTACACAGGGGGGTGGCCGGGGAGCTGTTTTTT. Residues: CASNPNLHRGVAGELFF.

There are many counts of this clonotype. The J gene is TRBJ2-3, the V gene TRBV7-4; unclear D gene. The V gene lost 2 bases and the J gene lost 1 base, with 16 bases spanning the gap. The length of the CDR3 is 17 residues. Germline V lookup: CDR1 SGHVT, CDR2 SQSDAQ. DNA of the CDR3: TGTGCCAGCAGCTTATTTGTAGGGCCCTCGGGCACAGATACGCAGTATTTT. Translated, it gives CASSLFVGPSGTDTQYF.

This clonotype was detected many times. J is TRBJ1-2 and V is TRBV28; D ambiguous. From germline, CDR1 is MDHEN and CDR2 SYDVKM. V was cut by 2 bases and J by 3 bases, with 10 bases left in between. CDR3 size: 14 residues. CDR3 region: CASSLPSVYYGYTF. The CDR3 bases are TGTGCCAGCAGTTTACCCAGCGTTTACTATGGCTACACCTTC.

This clonotype has a count of ten or more. The genes are TRBV11-2 and TRBJ1-3, with D hard to call. CDR1 and CDR2 from the germline V gene are SGHAT and FQNNGV. The CDR3 runs to 16 residues. V was trimmed by 3 bases and J by 2 bases, leaving 14 bases between them. CDR3 amino acids: CASSFTPLRTGNTIYF. CDR3 coding DNA: TGTGCCAGCAGCTTCACCCCCCTACGGACTGGAAACACCATATATTTT.

There are many counts of this clonotype. This chain connects TRBV7-9 to TRBJ1-2; tentatively, D is TRBD1 (5 bases). This CDR3 contains 14 residues. Trimming cost V 5 bases and J 6 bases, with 16 bases left between them. Germline assignment: CDR1 SEHNR and CDR2 FQNEAQ (reference sequence). CDR3 DNA: TGTGCCAGCAGCCGTGGGGGGGACGAAGATGGCTACACCTTC. This gives the protein CASSRGGDEDGYTF.

This clonotype has just a few counts. The CDR3 DNA follows: TGTGCCAGCTGCAGGGATAGCAATCAGCCCCAGCATTTT. Its protein is CASCRDSNQPQHF. The chain has TRBV2 and TRBJ1-5; D possibly corresponds to TRBD1 (5 bases). This CDR3 has 13 residues. The germline gives CDR1 SNHLY, CDR2 FYNNEI. Deletions cut 8 bases from V and 0 bases from J, with 8 bases between.

This clonotype was counted at least ten times. The rearrangement links TRBV3-1 to TRBJ1-5; D ambiguous. The CDR3 covers 14 residues. The germline V gene encodes CDR1 LGHDT and CDR2 YNNKEL (reference sequence). V lost 3 bases and J lost 1, with 7 bases in between. The DNA for the CDR3 is TGTGCCAGCAGCCAGGGCAGAAGCAATCAGCCCCAGCATTTT. It translates to CASSQGRSNQPQHF. Variable domain in full (rest from reference TRBV3-1 and TRBJ1-5): DTAVSQTPKYLVTQMGNDKSIKCEQNLGHDTMYWYKQDSKKFLKIMFSYNNKELIINETVPNRFSPKSPDKAHLNLHINSLELGDSAVYFCASSQGRSNQPQHFGDGTRLSIL.

The V gene is TRBV6-1, the J gene TRBJ2-3; no reliable D call. V lost 4 bases and J 0 bases, leaving 8 bases between the germline ends. CDR3 length equals 14 residues. Germline V gene lookup returns CDR1 MNHNS and CDR2 SASEGT. CDR3 protein: CASSGGISTDTQYF. Here the CDR3 DNA reads TGTGCCAGCAGTGGGGGTATCAGCACAGATACGCAGTATTTT.

The V gene is TRBV4-1, the J gene TRBJ2-7; D ambiguous. The CDR3 covers 15 residues. Germline loops: CDR1 MGHRA, CDR2 YSYEKL. Trimming stripped 0 bases from V and 3 bases from J, with 12 bases between. In nucleotides, the CDR3 is TGCGCCAGCAGCCAAGAAACGCGGACGGGCTACGAGCAGTACTTC. Its protein product is CASSQETRTGYEQYF.

The V call is TRBV7-8, the J call TRBJ2-3; D might be TRBD2 (6 bases). The germline V gene has CDR1 SGHVS and CDR2 FQNEAQ. CDR3 length equals 15 residues. The germline V and J ends were trimmed by 4 bases and 6 bases, with 17 bases remaining between them. The CDR3 reads CASSSPGLHGDTQYF. The DNA for the CDR3 is TGTGCCAGCAGCTCACCGGGACTCCACGGGGATACGCAGTATTTT.